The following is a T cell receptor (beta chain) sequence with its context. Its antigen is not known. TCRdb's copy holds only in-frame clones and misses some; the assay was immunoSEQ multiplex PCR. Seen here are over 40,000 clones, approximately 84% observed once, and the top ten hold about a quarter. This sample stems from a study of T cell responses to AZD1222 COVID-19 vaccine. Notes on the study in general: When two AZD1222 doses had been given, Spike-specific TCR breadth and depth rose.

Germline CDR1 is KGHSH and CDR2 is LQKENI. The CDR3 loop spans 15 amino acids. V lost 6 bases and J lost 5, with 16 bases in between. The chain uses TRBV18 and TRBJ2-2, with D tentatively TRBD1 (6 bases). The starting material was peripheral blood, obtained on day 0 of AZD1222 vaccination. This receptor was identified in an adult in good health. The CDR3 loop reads CASSHRARETGELFF. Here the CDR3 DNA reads TGTGCCAGCTCCCACAGGGCACGGGAAACCGGGGAGCTGTTTTTT.